This section outlines one TCR beta chain sequence together with its context. What it recognizes is unknown. The ends were cut back, 0 bases at V and 3 bases at J, with 14 bases in the middle. The CDR3 contains 16 residues. The authors carried out high-throughput sequencing of TCR beta. They applied it to CD8+ and CD4+ T cells obtained from blood. TEMRA cells were FACS-enriched, with CD8+ and CD4+ T cells isolated negatively. The sample belongs to a study of CD8 T cells in Susac syndrome. Overall study results and limits: The authors acknowledged that their TCR sequencing and HLA analysis involved a relatively small number of individuals.

With random hexamers, reverse transcription was performed on about 0.45 to 1 ug of RNA. Amplification of TCR beta CDR3 used immunoSEQ multiplex PCR across 54 Vbeta and 13 Jbeta. Each CDR3 protein gets one entry after TCRdb re-called the immunoSEQ multiplex PCR reads with MiXCR. This sample yields about 120,000 distinct CDR3 sequences, of which less than 95% are seen a single time; approximately 0.12% belongs to the top ten. This receptor was taken from a human donor in good health. Sequenced: CD8+ T cells from PBMCs. The V gene is TRBV12-3 or TRBV12-4, the J gene TRBJ1-2; D is ambiguous. CDR3 nucleotide sequence: TGTGCCAGCAGTTTAGCGTTAGGGAAGTGGGACTATGGCTACACCTTC. Translated: CASSLALGKWDYGYTF.